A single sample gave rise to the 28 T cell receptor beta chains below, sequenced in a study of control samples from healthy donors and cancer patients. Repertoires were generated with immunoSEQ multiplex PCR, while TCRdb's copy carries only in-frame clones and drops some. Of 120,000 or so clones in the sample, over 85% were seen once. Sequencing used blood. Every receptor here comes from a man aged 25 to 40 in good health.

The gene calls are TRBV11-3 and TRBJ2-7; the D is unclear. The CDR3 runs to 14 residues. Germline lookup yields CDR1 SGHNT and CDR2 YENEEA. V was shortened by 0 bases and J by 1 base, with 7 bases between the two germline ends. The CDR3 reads CASSLDSSSYEQYF. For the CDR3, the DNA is TGTGCCAGCAGCTTAGATAGTAGTTCCTACGAGCAGTACTTC. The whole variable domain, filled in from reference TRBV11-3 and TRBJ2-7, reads EAGVVQSPRYKIIEKKQPVAFWCNPISGHNTLYWYLQNLGQGPELLIRYENEEAVDDSQLPKDRFSAERLKGVDSTLKIQPAELGDSAVYLCASSLDSSSYEQYFGPGTRLTVT.

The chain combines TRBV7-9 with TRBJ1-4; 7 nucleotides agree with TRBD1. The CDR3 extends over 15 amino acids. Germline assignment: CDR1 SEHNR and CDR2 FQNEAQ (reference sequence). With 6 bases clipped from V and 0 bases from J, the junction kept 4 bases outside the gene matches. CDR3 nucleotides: TGTGCCAGCAGTCTTCAGGGGGCAACTAATGAAAAACTGTTTTTT. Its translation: CASSLQGATNEKLFF.

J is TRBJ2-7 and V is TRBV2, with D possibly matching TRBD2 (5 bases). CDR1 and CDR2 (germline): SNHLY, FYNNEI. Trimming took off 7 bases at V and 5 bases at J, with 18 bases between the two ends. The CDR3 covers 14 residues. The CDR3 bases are TGTGCCAGCACCGAACCGGGGTTGTTCGACGAGCAGTACTTC. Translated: CASTEPGLFDEQYF.

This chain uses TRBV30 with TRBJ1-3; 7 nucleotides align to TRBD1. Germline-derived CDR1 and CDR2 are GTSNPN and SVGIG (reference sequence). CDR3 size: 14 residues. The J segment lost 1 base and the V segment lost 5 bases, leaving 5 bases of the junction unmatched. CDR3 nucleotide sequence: TGTGCCTGGGGGGCAGGGGGGTCTGGAAACACCATATATTTT. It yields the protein CAWGAGGSGNTIYF.

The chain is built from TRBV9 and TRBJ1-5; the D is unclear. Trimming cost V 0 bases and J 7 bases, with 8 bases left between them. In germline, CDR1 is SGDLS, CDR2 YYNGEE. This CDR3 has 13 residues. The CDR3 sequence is CASSVVTTQPQHF. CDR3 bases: TGTGCCAGCAGCGTAGTGACAACCCAGCCCCAGCATTTT.

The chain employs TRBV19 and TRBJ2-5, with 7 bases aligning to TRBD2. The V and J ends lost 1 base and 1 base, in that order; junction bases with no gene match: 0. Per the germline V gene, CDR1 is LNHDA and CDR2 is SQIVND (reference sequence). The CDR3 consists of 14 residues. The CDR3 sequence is CASSIGGGQETQYF. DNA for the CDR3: TGTGCCAGTAGTATAGGGGGGGGCCAAGAGACCCAGTACTTC.

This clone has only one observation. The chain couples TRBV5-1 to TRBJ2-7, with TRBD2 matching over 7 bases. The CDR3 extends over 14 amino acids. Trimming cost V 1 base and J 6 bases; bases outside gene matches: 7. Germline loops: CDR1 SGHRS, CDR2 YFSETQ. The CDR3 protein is CASSLYQGGSEQYF. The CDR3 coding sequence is TGCGCCAGCAGCTTGTATCAGGGAGGGAGCGAGCAGTACTTC.

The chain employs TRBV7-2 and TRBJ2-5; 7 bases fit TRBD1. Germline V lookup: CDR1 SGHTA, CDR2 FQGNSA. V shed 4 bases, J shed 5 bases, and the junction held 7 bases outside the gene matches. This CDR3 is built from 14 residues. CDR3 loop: CASSWGQSAETQYF. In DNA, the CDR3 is TGTGCCAGCAGCTGGGGACAGTCCGCCGAGACCCAGTACTTC.

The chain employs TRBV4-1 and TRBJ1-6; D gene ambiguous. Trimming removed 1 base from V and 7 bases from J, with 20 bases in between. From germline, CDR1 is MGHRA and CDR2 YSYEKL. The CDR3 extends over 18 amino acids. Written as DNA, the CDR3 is TGCGCCAGCAGCCAAGCTTTTATTCGAGGAGTTTACAATTCACCCCTCCACTTT. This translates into CASSQAFIRGVYNSPLHF.

The CDR3 DNA reads TGTGCCAGCAGTACAGGGTCGGGTCAGCCCCAGCATTTT. This encodes CASSTGSGQPQHF. The chain recombines TRBV28 with TRBJ1-5; a possible D gene is TRBD1 (6 bases). From germline, CDR1 is MDHEN and CDR2 SYDVKM. The CDR3 consists of 13 residues. The V end lost 5 bases, the J end lost 6 bases, and 11 bases lay between the germline ends. Full variable domain (rest looked up from reference TRBV28 and TRBJ1-5): DVKVTQSSRYLVKRTGEKVFLECVQDMDHENMFWYRQDPGLGLRLIYFSYDVKMKEKGDIPEGYSVSREKKERFSLILESASTNQTSMYLCASSTGSGQPQHFGDGTRLSIL.

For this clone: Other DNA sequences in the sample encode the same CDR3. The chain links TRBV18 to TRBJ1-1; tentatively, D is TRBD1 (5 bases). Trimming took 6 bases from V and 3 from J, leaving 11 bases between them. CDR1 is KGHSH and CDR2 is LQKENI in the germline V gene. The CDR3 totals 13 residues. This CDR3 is CASSPDRDTEAFF. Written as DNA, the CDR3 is TGTGCCAGCTCTCCTGACAGAGACACTGAAGCTTTCTTT.

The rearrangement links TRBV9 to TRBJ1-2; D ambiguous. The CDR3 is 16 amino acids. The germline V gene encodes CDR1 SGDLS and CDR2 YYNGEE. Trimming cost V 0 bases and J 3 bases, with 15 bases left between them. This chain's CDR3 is CASSVAPGLSYYGYTF. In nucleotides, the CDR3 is TGTGCCAGCAGCGTAGCTCCTGGGTTGAGTTACTATGGCTACACCTTC.

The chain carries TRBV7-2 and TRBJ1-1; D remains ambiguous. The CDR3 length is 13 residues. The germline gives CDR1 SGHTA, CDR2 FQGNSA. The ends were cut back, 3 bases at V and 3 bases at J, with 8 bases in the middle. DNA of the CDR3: TGTGCCAGCAGCTTTATTGGGTACACTGAAGCTTTCTTT. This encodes CASSFIGYTEAFF.

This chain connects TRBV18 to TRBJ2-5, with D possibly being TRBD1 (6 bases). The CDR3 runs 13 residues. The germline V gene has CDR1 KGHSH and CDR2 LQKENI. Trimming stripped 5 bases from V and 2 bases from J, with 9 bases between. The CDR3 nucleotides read TGTGCCAGCTCATCTGGACAGCAAGAGACCCAGTACTTC. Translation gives CASSSGQQETQYF.

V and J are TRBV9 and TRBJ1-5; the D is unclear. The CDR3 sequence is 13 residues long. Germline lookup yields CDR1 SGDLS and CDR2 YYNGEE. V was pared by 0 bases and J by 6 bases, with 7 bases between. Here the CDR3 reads CASSVAAGQPQHF. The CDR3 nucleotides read TGTGCCAGCAGCGTAGCTGCGGGTCAGCCCCAGCATTTT.

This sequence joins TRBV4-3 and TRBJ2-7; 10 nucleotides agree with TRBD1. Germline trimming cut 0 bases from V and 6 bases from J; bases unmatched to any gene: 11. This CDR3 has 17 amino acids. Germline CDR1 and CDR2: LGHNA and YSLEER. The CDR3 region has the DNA TGCGCCAGCAGCCAAGATCGGCGACAGGGGGCTTTGGGCGAGCAGTACTTC. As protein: CASSQDRRQGALGEQYF.

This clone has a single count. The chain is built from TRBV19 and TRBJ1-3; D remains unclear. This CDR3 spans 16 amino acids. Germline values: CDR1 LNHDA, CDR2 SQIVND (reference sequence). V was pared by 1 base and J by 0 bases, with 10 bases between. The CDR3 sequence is CASSIGGPYSGNTIYF. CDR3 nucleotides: TGTGCCAGTAGTATAGGAGGTCCATACTCTGGAAACACCATATATTTT.

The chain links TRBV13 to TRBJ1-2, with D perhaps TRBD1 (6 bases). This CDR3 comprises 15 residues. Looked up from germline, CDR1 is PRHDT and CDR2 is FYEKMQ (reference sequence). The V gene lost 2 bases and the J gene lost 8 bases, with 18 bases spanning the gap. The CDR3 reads CASSLLTGGNGGYTF. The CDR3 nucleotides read TGTGCCAGCAGCTTATTGACAGGAGGAAATGGGGGCTACACCTTC.

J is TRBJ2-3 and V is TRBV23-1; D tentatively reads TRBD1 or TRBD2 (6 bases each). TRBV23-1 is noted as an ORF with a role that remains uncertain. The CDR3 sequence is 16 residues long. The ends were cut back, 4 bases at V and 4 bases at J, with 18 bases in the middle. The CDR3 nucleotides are TGCGCCAGCAGTCCTCCCACGAGGGGGAGGTCAGATACGCAGTATTTT. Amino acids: CASSPPTRGRSDTQYF.

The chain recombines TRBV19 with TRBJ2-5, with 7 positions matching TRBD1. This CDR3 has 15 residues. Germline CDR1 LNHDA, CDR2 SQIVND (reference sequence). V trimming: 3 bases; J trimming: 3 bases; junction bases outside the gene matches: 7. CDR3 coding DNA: TGTGCCAGTAGTATCGTAGGGCAGGGGGAAGAGACCCAGTACTTC. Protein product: CASSIVGQGEETQYF.

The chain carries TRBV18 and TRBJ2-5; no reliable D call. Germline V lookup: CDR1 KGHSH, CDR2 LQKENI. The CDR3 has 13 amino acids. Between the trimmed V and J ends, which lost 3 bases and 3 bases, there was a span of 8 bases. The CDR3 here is CASSPLQKETQYF. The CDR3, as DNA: TGTGCCAGCTCACCGCTGCAAAAAGAGACCCAGTACTTC.

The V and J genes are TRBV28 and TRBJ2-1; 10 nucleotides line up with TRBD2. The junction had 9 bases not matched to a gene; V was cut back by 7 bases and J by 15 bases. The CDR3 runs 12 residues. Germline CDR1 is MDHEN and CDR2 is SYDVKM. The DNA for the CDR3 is TGTGCCAGCACCAGGACTAGCGGTTTATTGTTCTTC. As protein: CASTRTSGLLFF.

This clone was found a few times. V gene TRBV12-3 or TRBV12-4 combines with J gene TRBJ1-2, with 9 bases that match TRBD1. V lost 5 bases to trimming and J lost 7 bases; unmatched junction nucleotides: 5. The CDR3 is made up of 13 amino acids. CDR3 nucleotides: TGTGCCAGCAGTCGCGACAGGGGGGGTGGCTACACCTTC. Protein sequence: CASSRDRGGGYTF.

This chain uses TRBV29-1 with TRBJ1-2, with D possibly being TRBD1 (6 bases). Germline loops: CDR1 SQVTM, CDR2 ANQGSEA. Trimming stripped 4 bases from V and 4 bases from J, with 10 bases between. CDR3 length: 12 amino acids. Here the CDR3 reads CSVVGGGYGYTF. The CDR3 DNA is TGCAGCGTTGTAGGGGGGGGCTATGGCTACACCTTC.

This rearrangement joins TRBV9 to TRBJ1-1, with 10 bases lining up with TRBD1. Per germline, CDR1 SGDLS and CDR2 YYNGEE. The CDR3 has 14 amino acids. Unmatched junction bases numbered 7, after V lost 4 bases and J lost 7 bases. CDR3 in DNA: TGTGCCAGCAGCTCAGACAGGGGGCTGGATGAAGCTTTCTTT. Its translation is CASSSDRGLDEAFF.

CDR3 coding DNA: TGTGCCAGCAGTTTACGGCTACAGGGGCCAGATACGCAGTATTTT. Residues: CASSLRLQGPDTQYF. V and J are TRBV28 and TRBJ2-3; 7 bases fit TRBD1. Germline CDR1 is MDHEN and CDR2 is SYDVKM. V trimming: 2 bases; J trimming: 4 bases; junction bases outside the gene matches: 6. The CDR3 loop spans 15 amino acids.

In DNA, the CDR3 is TGTGCCAGCAGTTTATCACTCTACGGGGCCAACGTCCTGACTTTC. The encoded protein is CASSLSLYGANVLTF. The gene calls are TRBV27 and TRBJ2-6; D ambiguous. The V gene lost 0 bases and the J gene lost 4 bases, with 7 bases spanning the gap. Germline V gene sequence: CDR1 MNHEY, CDR2 SMNVEV (reference sequence). The CDR3 covers 15 residues. The whole variable domain, filled in from reference TRBV27 and TRBJ2-6, reads EAQVTQNPRYLITVTGKKLTVTCSQNMNHEYMSWYRQDPGLGLRQIYYSMNVEVTDKGDVPEGYKVSRKEKRNFPLILESPSPNQTSLYFCASSLSLYGANVLTFGAGSRLTVL.

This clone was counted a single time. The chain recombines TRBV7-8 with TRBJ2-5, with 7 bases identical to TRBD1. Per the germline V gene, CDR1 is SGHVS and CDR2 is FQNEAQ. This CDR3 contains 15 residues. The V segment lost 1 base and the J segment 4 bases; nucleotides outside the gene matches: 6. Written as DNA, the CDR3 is TGTGCCAGCAGCTTAGTACGGACAGGCCTAGAGACCCAGTACTTC. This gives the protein CASSLVRTGLETQYF.